This T cell receptor (beta chain) stems from a study of Tregs in tolerant kidney transplant recipients. Sequencing used immunoSEQ multiplex PCR; TCRdb keeps in-frame clones, though not all of them. The sample yields approximately 30,000 clones, 82% seen once. The germline V and J ends were trimmed by 0 bases and 2 bases, with 11 bases remaining between them. Germline CDR1 and CDR2: LGHNA and YNFKEQ. This CDR3 is built from 15 residues. A remark on this clone: Its cognate antigen is unknown.

The chain couples TRBV4-2 to TRBJ2-7; the D is unclear. This receptor was obtained from a human donor in good health. The sample was Tregs from blood cultured with allogeneic cells. The DNA for the CDR3 is TGTGCCAGCAGCCAAGATACACAGACTGCCTACGAGCAGTACTTC. Encoded protein: CASSQDTQTAYEQYF.